This T cell receptor (beta chain) appears in the sequencing data of a study of shared clonotypes between healthy human individuals. Study-level background: Used for every donor were three CD4 naive, three CD4 memory, two CD8 naive and one CD8 memory plate.

Only CD45RO-negative cells positively selected for CCR7 counted as naive CD8 cells, so terminally differentiated effector memory CD45RA+ cells were excluded. The repertoire was sequenced with immunoSEQ multiplex PCR; TCRdb's copy has only in-frame clones and lacks some. This table has some 630,000 clones, approximately 96% appearing once. Germline V gene sequence: CDR1 MDHEN, CDR2 SYDVKM. The CDR3 totals 15 residues. With V trimmed by 2 bases and J by 8 bases, 7 bases remained unmatched. The chain couples TRBV28 to TRBJ2-1; 9 nucleotides agree with TRBD2. This TCR was recovered from a woman aged 25 to 39 in good health. The sample comprised naive CD8+ T cells sorted from blood. The CDR3 bases are TGTGCCAGCAGTTTAGGCCAAGCGGGGGGTGATGAGCAGTTCTTC. Residues: CASSLGQAGGDEQFF.